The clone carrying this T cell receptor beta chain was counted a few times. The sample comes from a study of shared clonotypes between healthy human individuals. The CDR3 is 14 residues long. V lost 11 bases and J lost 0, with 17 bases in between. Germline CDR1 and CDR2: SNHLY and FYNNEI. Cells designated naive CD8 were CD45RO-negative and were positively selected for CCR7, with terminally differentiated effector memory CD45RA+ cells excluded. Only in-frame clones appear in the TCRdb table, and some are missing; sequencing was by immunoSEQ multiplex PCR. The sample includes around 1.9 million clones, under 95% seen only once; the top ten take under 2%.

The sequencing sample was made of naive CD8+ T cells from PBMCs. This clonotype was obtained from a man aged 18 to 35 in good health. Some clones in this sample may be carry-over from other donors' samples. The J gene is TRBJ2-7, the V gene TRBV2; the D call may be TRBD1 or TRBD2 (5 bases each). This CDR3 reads CAAVGTHASYEQYF. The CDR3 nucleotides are TGTGCCGCCGTTGGGACCCATGCCTCCTACGAGCAGTACTTC.